A single sample gave rise to the 13 T cell receptor beta chains below, sequenced in a study of T cell repertoires in cytomegalovirus infection. TCRdb analysed the reads with MiXCR anew, one entry per CDR3 protein. The table has roughly 350,000 distinct CDR3 sequences, about a third seen once. No cognate antigen is known for these TCRs. Source: cultured PBMCs, taken from culture after CMV antigen stimulation. The receptor set was obtained from a human donor in good health (CMV status not recorded). Some clones in this sample may be carry-over from other donors' samples.

The chain is built from TRBV7-2 and TRBJ1-5; no clear D. The germline V gene encodes CDR1 SGHTA and CDR2 FQGNSA. The V end was cut by 1 base, the J end by 7 bases, with 8 bases between. This CDR3 is 13 amino acids long. The CDR3 sequence: CASSLGVEQPQHF. The DNA of the CDR3 is TGTGCCAGCAGCTTAGGAGTTGAACAGCCCCAGCATTTT.

This clonotype was counted at least ten times. The rearrangement joins TRBV7-6 to TRBJ2-5; 8 bases match TRBD2. J lost 5 bases, V lost 1 base, and 12 bases had no gene match. Germline assignment: CDR1 SGHVS and CDR2 FNYEAQ. CDR3 length: 17 amino acids. The CDR3 DNA sequence: TGTGCCAGCAGCTTAGTAACACTCAGTAGCGGGAAGGAGACCCAGTACTTC. It specifies CASSLVTLSSGKETQYF. Supplemented by reference TRBV7-6 and TRBJ2-5, the full variable domain reads GAGVSQSPRYKVTKRGQDVALRCDPISGHVSLYWYRQALGQGPEFLTYFNYEAQQDKSGLPNDRFSAERPEGSISTLTIQRTEQRDSAMYRCASSLVTLSSGKETQYFGPGTRLLVL.

The chain links TRBV2 to TRBJ2-7, with D tentatively TRBD1 (6 bases). The CDR3 is 12 amino acids. V was cut by 10 bases and J by 0 bases, with 10 bases left in between. Per the germline V gene, CDR1 is SNHLY and CDR2 is FYNNEI. CDR3 coding DNA: TGTGCCATTCGGGACAACTCCTACGAGCAGTACTTC. It codes for CAIRDNSYEQYF.

In this sample, this clonotype turned up a few times. V gene TRBV7-2 combines with J gene TRBJ2-3, with D possibly being TRBD2 (6 bases). This CDR3 is 14 amino acids long. Germline V gives CDR1 SGHTA, CDR2 FQGNSA. V lost 3 bases and J 1 base, leaving 8 bases between the germline ends. CDR3 amino acids: CASSFSGRTDTQYF. The CDR3 nucleotides are TGTGCCAGCAGCTTTAGCGGCCGCACAGATACGCAGTATTTT.

This clonotype was picked up one time. The chain couples TRBV6-1 to TRBJ2-7; TRBD2 aligns across 13 bases. The CDR3 extends over 14 amino acids. Germline V lookup: CDR1 MNHNS, CDR2 SASEGT. V dropped 6 bases and J dropped 5; count of bases not matched to a gene: 4. CDR3: CASRGLAGVHEQYF. The DNA for the CDR3 is TGTGCCAGCAGAGGACTAGCGGGAGTTCACGAGCAGTACTTC.

This clonotype came up a few times. The chain uses TRBV12-3 or TRBV12-4 and TRBJ2-1; D might be TRBD1 or TRBD2, each matching 6 bases. The CDR3 consists of 15 residues. Deletions cut 8 bases from V and 1 base from J, with 15 bases between. CDR3 sequence (DNA): TGTGCCAGCTGCCAGGGGAGGATTTCCTACAATGAGCAGTTCTTC. This gives the protein CASCQGRISYNEQFF.

In nucleotides, the CDR3 is TGTGCCAGCAGCTCAGAGCTAGCGGGTAGCTCCTACGAGCAGTACTTC. Translation gives CASSSELAGSSYEQYF. The chain employs TRBV7-9 and TRBJ2-7; 8 bases fit TRBD2. The ends lost 4 bases at V and 0 bases at J; junction bases unmatched: 8. CDR3 size: 16 residues. Germline V gene lookup returns CDR1 SEHNR and CDR2 FQNEAQ (reference sequence). The variable domain in full, completed from reference TRBV7-9 and TRBJ2-7, reads DTGVSQNPRHKITKRGQNVTFRCDPISEHNRLYWYRQTLGQGPEFLTYFQNEAQLEKSRLLSDRFSAERPKGSFSTLEIQRTEQGDSAMYLCASSSELAGSSYEQYFGPGTRLTVT.

Turning to this clonotype: A junction boundary mismatches the germline segment, possibly from a read error. The V call is TRBV28, the J call TRBJ2-3; TRBD1 or TRBD2 may be the D gene (5 bases each). The CDR3 runs 14 residues. From germline, CDR1 is MDHEN and CDR2 SYDVKM. CDR3 protein: CASSLGASIDTQYF. For the CDR3, the DNA is TGTGCCAGCAGTTTAGGGGCTAGCATAGATACGCAGTATTTT. The variable domain in full, with the rest retrieved from reference TRBV28 and TRBJ2-3, is DVKVTQSSRYLVKRTGEKVFLECVQDMDHENMFWYRQDPGLGLRLIYFSYDVKMKEKGDIPEGYSVSREKKERFSLILESASTNQTSMYLCASSLGASIDTQYFGPGTRLTVL.

The sample holds a few counts of this clonotype. The chain carries TRBV7-2 and TRBJ1-5; D ambiguous. Per the germline V gene, CDR1 is SGHTA and CDR2 is FQGNSA. This CDR3 comprises 16 residues. V was pared by 1 base and J by 6 bases, with 16 bases between. CDR3: CASSLDSMASGQPQHF. CDR3 coding DNA: TGTGCCAGCAGCTTAGATTCCATGGCCTCGGGTCAGCCCCAGCATTTT.

This clonotype turned up a few times. V is TRBV7-9 and J is TRBJ1-1; D remains ambiguous. The CDR3 spans 13 residues. From germline, CDR1 is SEHNR and CDR2 FQNEAQ (reference sequence). V was clipped by 1 base and J by 5 bases, with 8 bases between them. The CDR3 DNA is TGTGCCAGCAGCTTAGAGGCCGGAACTGAAGCTTTCTTT. Translated: CASSLEAGTEAFF.

This clonotype was counted a few times. The V and J genes are TRBV27 and TRBJ1-4; 10 positions match TRBD1. Germline values: CDR1 MNHEY, CDR2 SMNVEV (reference sequence). The CDR3 consists of 14 residues. V dropped 6 bases and J dropped 8; count of bases not matched to a gene: 6. CDR3 nucleotide sequence: TGTGCCAGCAGGCCGGGACAGGGGATAGAAAAACTGTTTTTT. This codes for CASRPGQGIEKLFF.

The genes are TRBV15 and TRBJ1-5, with D possibly being TRBD1 (6 bases). The CDR3 runs 15 residues. Trimming removed 3 bases at V and 6 bases at J, with 15 bases between. Germline V gives CDR1 LNHNV, CDR2 YYDKDF (reference sequence). The CDR3 loop reads CATSSGQLKVQPQHF. In DNA, the CDR3 is TGTGCCACCAGCAGCGGACAGCTAAAGGTTCAGCCCCAGCATTTT.

This clonotype came up a few times. The V call is TRBV7-9, the J call TRBJ2-1, with D unresolved. V shed 3 bases and J shed 8 bases, with 17 bases lying between them. Germline assignment: CDR1 SEHNR and CDR2 FQNEAQ (reference sequence). The CDR3 has 15 residues. The CDR3 sequence is CASSFTTGLNYEQFF. The CDR3 bases are TGTGCCAGCAGCTTCACAACGGGCCTTAACTATGAGCAGTTCTTC.